This TCR beta chain originates from a study of cytomegalovirus exposure and HLA in healthy donors (TCRdb year 2017). With regard to the full study: According to an earlier analysis of 587 of the donors, some 180 million T cells yielded roughly 100 million unique TCR beta sequences and less than 300 Gb of sequence data. Around 330 gigabases of sequencing data and around 88 million unique TCR sequences made up an early release that covered around 640 HLA-typed donors. Of the roughly 400 genotyped donors, approximately 80% fell in the genetic ancestry cluster associated with self-reported Caucasian donors. The study was designed to test whether signatures of past pathogen exposure could be identified by cataloging public T cell receptors. The study profiled the T cell repertoires of hundreds of subjects by immunosequencing and related them to cytomegalovirus serostatus. Along with the approximately 670-subject first cohort, a separate validation cohort of roughly 110 different subjects was used. High-throughput TCR immunosequencing, statistical association of individual TCRs with disease status, and machine learning were combined to predict cytomegalovirus infection status. To study patterns of TCR occurrence, a later analysis re-analyzed previously published TCR beta repertoires from just over 650 donors and added high-resolution HLA genotyping. In the later analysis, no new phenotypic data were used to find candidate immune exposures; instead, reliance was placed on TCR beta sequences and their occurrence across donors. To decide whether each TCR beta V gene segment behaved as functional or pseudogenic, an earlier analysis of fewer than 750 of the donors relied on high-throughput TCR beta sequencing. Donor age, sex, ethnicity and CMV serostatus were compiled together with the repertoire data. Genome-wide SNP genotypes for about 65% of the 666 donors were used in a later genetic analysis, which treated that subset as a discovery cohort. All discovery cohort repertoires had been generated using a single sequencing platform. HLA typing covered class I and class II loci at four-digit resolution. Typing coverage differed by locus: A, B, C, DRB1 and DQB1 were typed in roughly 629-630 donors, DQA1 in about 560, DPA1 in some 610, and DPB1 in around 490. A handful of DR-DQ haplotypes were handled as single units for association and clustering because linkage in the cohort was strong. Among some 400 genotyped donors of the cohort, an average of around 250,000 unique TCR beta nucleotide sequences was sequenced per donor, of which about 18% were non-productive. What the authors observed across the whole study: Some IMGT-functional V segments, including TRBV6-2 and TRBV6-3, could not be distinguished by the 87-base-pair reads and were therefore excluded. An association between a missense DCLRE1C variant and V-gene and J-gene trimming of TCR beta chains was found in a later genetic analysis and replicated in an independent cohort. In a later genetic analysis, fewer N-insertions in productive TCRs were reported among donors in an Asian-associated ancestry cluster than the roughly 700-donor mean. An earlier analysis of several hundred of the donors showed that most TCR beta V segments appeared in productive rearrangements either about 87% or about 30% of the time, which broadly matched IMGT annotations. A further reported finding was that TCR beta sequences accurately predicted the HLA-A and HLA-B alleles for most subjects in the first cohort. A later analysis associated some 17,000 TCR beta sequences with specific HLA alleles at a false discovery rate of 0.05. For the cohort, immune exposure information was limited to CMV serostatus. A few of the identified cytomegalovirus-associated TCR beta chains were confirmed in vitro to be specific for cytomegalovirus antigens. A cluster of highly shared sequence variants was judged likely to represent a technical artifact of the sequencing pipeline. In a later analysis, the rate of TCR association differed among HLA loci, with DRB1 alleles having the most associated TCRs and HLA-C alleles having the fewest. Sequencing depth was assumed to be roughly uniform across donors in the presence/absence analyses, though that assumption may not hold. The classifier was reported to diagnose cytomegalovirus status with high specificity and sensitivity in both the original and validation cohorts. Linkage disequilibrium might explain the correlated functional status among segregating V segments, but an unknown experimental factor could not be excluded. According to a later analysis, most CMV-associated TCR beta chains appeared to be HLA-restricted, and the HLA associations seemed to be driven largely by CMV exposure. Because counts were too low, 15 or so rarely observed V segments, including chromosome 9 orphons, were excluded from the earlier analysis of several hundred of the donors. In a later analysis, HLA-associated TCR beta chains showed more clonal expansion and lower generation probabilities than non-associated chains that were equally common. Strong co-occurrence of HLA alleles, especially DR and DQ, made assigning TCR associations to individual alleles difficult. Because HLA typing was missing for some donors at each locus, association tests included only the typed subset. Most TCR sequences were observed very rarely across donors, whereas some public TCRs were present in many individuals. Only TCR beta chains were sequenced in this cohort, and the absence of alpha or paired-chain data limited detectable features. According to the authors, the approach could potentially be generalized to other disease states and immunological phenotypes. In the study, 150 to 200 TCR beta chains were listed as associated with cytomegalovirus. In a later analysis, several top co-occurrence clusters were reported to appear linked to parvovirus B19, influenza, CMV and Epstein-Barr virus.

From the cysteine up to the phenylalanine, the CDR3 has a length of 14 residues. Only the CDR3 region is kept as DNA, spanning 42 bases read in frame from base 1. CDR1 and CDR2, looked up from the germline V gene (reference sequence), are SEHNR and FQNEAQ. Between the V and J ends, shortened by 4 bases and 0 bases respectively, the junction contains 9 bases. Of note for this clone: Its target antigen remains unknown. Qualities for individual bases were not recorded, and no much larger clone is one base off.

The cohort was made up of about 610 healthy bone marrow donors. At the time of sampling, every cohort member was nominally healthy, though immune exposures that went unrecorded were likely present. The donor tested CMV seropositive, placing the donor among the approximately 290 seropositive members of the cohort. A peripheral blood sample was collected from each donor, and TCR beta sequencing was performed on peripheral blood mononuclear cells. Genomic DNA was extracted from the blood cell samples with the Qiagen DNeasy Blood Extraction Kit. Libraries were made using the immunoSEQ multiplex PCR assay. The multiplex PCR relied on a mix of 60 forward primers for TCR Vbeta segments and 13 reverse primers for TCR Jbeta segments. A multiplex PCR assay on genomic DNA amplified the CDR3 region of rearranged TCR beta genes. The amplified TCR beta libraries were sequenced on the Illumina HiSeq System as 87-base-pair reads. The authors processed their data as follows. A later analysis counted about 76 million unique TCR beta chains across the 640 or so repertoires, and approximately 11 million of these chains were shared by at least two donors. Raw reads were error-corrected and collapsed into unique sequences with a nearest-neighbor algorithm that merged closely related sequences to remove PCR and sequencing errors. To assign V, D and J gene segments, CDR3 sequences were aligned to IMGT reference sequences. For a sequence to be retained, at least a six-nucleotide match to both a V gene segment and a J gene segment was required. A rearrangement counted as productive if the CDR3 had no stop codons and remained in frame with V and J, and every other rearrangement counted as non-productive. CDR3 was defined according to IMGT convention as the region running from the second conserved V-encoded cysteine to the conserved J-encoded phenylalanine. In an earlier analysis of more than 550 of the donors, sequences lacking an unambiguous match to a single V gene segment were excluded. In an earlier analysis of 587 of the donors, V segments were called functional above 56.7% productive rearrangements and were called segregating when the between-donor standard deviation exceeded 5%. A statistical classification framework was built for diagnosing cytomegalovirus status from the catalog of TCR beta chain sequences. V and J gene assignment, in a later analysis, came from comparing TCR nucleotide sequences with IMGT/GENE-DB human TR gene sequences. A later analysis assigned CDR3 sequences and most-parsimonious VDJ recombination scenarios with the TCRdist pipeline. In a later analysis, every TCR beta chain was defined by the combination of its CDR3 amino acid sequence and its V-gene family, and reads without a unique V-gene family were dropped. To address suspected cross-contamination and a sequencing artifact, a later analysis removed 592 highly shared, low-generation-probability nucleotide sequences. A later analysis calculated a clonal expansion index for each public chain from normalized within-repertoire ranks of inferred template counts. In a later analysis, generation probabilities were computed with a VDJ recombination model fitted to out-of-frame rearrangements, and the resulting probabilities were checked against IGoR. A later analysis scored TCR-TCR, TCR-HLA and TCR-CMV co-occurrence with hypergeometric tests, applying a repertoire-size bias correction to TCR pairs. False discovery rates were estimated in a later analysis by permuting HLA or CMV assignments 20 times. A later analysis grouped co-occurring TCRs with DBSCAN, adding TCRdist sequence similarity when clustering within HLA-allele-positive subsets. Repertoires with fewer than 30,000 or more than 120,000 public chains, plus five repertoires with anomalous nucleotide sharing, were excluded from co-occurrence clustering. The clones in this table, taken by TCRdb from immuneACCESS, are in-frame only. Not every clone is retained; where verified, under half of the shortfall comes from an unresolved V gene, and the cause of the rest is unknown. V and J calls and clone size are as listed in that table; D and trimming were resolved from the DNA. For this sample there are approximately 84,000 clones; about three quarters appear just once. The ten most abundant clones make up approximately 2.7% of the sample.

This receptor was identified in a male donor in good health and CMV-seropositive. The rearranged chain carries TRBV7-9 and TRBJ1-2, with no confident D gene call. Sequencing input: PBMCs. CDR3 region: CASSWNSPNYGYTF. The DNA reads as follows: TGTGCCAGCAGCTGGAACAGCCCTAACTATGGCTACACCTTC.